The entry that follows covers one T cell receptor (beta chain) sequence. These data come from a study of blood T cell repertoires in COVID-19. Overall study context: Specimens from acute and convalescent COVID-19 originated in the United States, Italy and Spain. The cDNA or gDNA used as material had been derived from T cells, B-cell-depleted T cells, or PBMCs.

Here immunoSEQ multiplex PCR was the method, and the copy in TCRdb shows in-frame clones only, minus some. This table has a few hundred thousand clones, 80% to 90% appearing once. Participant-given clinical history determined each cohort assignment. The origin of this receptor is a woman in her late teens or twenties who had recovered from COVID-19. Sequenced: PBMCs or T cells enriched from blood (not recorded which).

The chain's CDR3 is CASSLGQGIHYEQYF. CDR3 bases: TGTGCCAGCAGCTTAGGACAGGGGATCCACTACGAGCAGTACTTC. The chain recombines TRBV7-9 with TRBJ2-7; 8 bases align to TRBD1. The CDR3 is made up of 15 amino acids. Germline V gene lookup returns CDR1 SEHNR and CDR2 FQNEAQ (reference sequence). V trimming: 1 base; J trimming: 3 bases; junction bases outside the gene matches: 5.